These 3 T cell receptor beta chains were all obtained from the same sample, sequenced in a study of T-cell memory formation after mild COVID-19. TCRdb fed the 5' RACE reads into MiXCR, producing one record per CDR3 protein. The repertoire has around 450,000 distinct CDR3 sequences, approximately 24% of them found once; the top ten carry around 9.5%. The sequenced sample was PBMCs or a T cell subset sorted from them (not recorded which). The receptors stem from an adult woman who had mild COVID-19 (a few samples of this study predate the infection). Cell type and time point are not known.

CDR3: CASRGTAPRSTDTQYF. CDR3 bases: TGCGCCAGCAGAGGCACAGCCCCCCGTAGCACAGATACGCAGTATTTT. V and J are TRBV5-1 and TRBJ2-3; D remains unclear. Per germline, CDR1 SGHRS and CDR2 YFSETQ. The CDR3 length is 16 residues. The ends were cut back, 5 bases at V and 0 bases at J, with 16 bases in the middle.

In its sample, this clonotype was seen a few times. The chain employs TRBV6-2 or TRBV6-3 and TRBJ2-1; a weak D match, TRBD2 (5 bases). CDR1 and CDR2 from the germline V gene are MNHEY and SVGEGT. The CDR3 contains 16 residues. V shed 6 bases and J shed 5 bases, with 20 bases lying between them. The CDR3 nucleotides are TGTGCCAGCAGCCGCCCGGAGCGGCGGTCGAACAATGAGCAGTTCTTC. Its translation is CASSRPERRSNNEQFF.

This clonotype was seen a few times. The chain combines TRBV20-1 with TRBJ1-3; possible D gene TRBD1, 5 bases. This CDR3 spans 13 amino acids. The germline V gene encodes CDR1 DFQATT and CDR2 SNEGSKA (reference sequence). V lost 6 bases and J lost 0, with 9 bases in between. The CDR3 DNA follows: TGCAGTGCCCCTCAGGGCTCTGGAAACACCATATATTTT. This gives the protein CSAPQGSGNTIYF.